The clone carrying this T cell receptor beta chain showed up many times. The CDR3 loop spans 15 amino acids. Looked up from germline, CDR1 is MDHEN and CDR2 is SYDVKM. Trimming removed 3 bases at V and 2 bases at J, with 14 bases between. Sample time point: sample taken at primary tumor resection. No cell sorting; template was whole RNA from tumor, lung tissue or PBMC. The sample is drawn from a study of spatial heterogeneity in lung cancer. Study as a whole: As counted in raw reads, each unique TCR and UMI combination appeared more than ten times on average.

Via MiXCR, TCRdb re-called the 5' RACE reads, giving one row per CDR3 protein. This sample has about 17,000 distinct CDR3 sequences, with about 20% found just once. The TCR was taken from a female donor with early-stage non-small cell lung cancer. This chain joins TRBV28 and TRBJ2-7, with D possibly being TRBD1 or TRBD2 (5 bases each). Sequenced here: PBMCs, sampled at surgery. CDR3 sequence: CASSFAGTATYEQYF. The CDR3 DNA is TGTGCCAGCAGTTTCGCCGGGACGGCCACCTACGAGCAGTACTTC.